This T cell receptor beta chain came from a study of T cells in Graves' hyperthyroidism and ophthalmopathy. V lost 2 bases and J lost 5, with 15 bases in between. The CDR3 consists of 15 residues. Germline V CDR1 and CDR2: LGHDT, YNNKEL (reference sequence). This clonotype was recorded a few times. Antigen: not known. Using RNA transcripts as the source, TCR beta CDR3 regions were amplified. RT-PCR in the first round (using the HTBI primer set) targeted the TCR CDR3. Using its own MiXCR run on the multiplex PCR reads, TCRdb lists one record per CDR3 protein. The table has roughly 380,000 distinct CDR3 sequences, around 13% seen once. Study outcomes and limitations: In simple terms, a model built on 13 V-J features told ophthalmopathy apart from stable hyperthyroidism.

Graves' hyperthyroidism qualified as stable when ophthalmopathy did not progress within 18 months. Used for diagnoses were clinical symptoms, serum thyroxine and TRAb, thyroid ultrasound and orbital computed tomography. The chain uses TRBV3-1 and TRBJ2-5; TRBD2 is a possible D gene (6 bases). Source material: blood. This clonotype originated in a woman aged 60 to 75 with Graves' hyperthyroidism. This chain's CDR3 is CASSQHTGSGETQYF. The CDR3 DNA reads TGTGCCAGCAGCCAACATACCGGGAGCGGCGAGACCCAGTACTTC.